This TCR beta chain appears in the sequencing data of a study of T cells in tuberculosis. This table comes from immunoSEQ multiplex PCR, and its TCRdb copy is limited to in-frame clones, with some not included. This table has about 49,000 clones, 90% to 95% appearing once. CDR3 size: 11 residues. Germline CDR1 MNHEY, CDR2 SVGAGI. V was shortened by 11 bases and J by 2 bases, with 9 bases between the two germline ends. Worth noting for this clone: The target antigen is unknown.

Regarding the study as a whole: Smaller distances to GMM-specific TCRs suggested their expansion in active tuberculosis. Active tuberculosis cases were adults; controls were adolescents.

The time point here: new active TB diagnosis, blood taken before or within 7 days of starting treatment. This receptor was taken from an adult with tuberculosis. Here the sequenced sample was PBMCs, taken at tuberculosis diagnosis. The rearrangement uses TRBV6-5 and TRBJ1-2; D remains unclear. DNA for the CDR3: TGTGCCGCCAGCGGGAACTATGGCTACACCTTC. The encoded protein is CAASGNYGYTF.